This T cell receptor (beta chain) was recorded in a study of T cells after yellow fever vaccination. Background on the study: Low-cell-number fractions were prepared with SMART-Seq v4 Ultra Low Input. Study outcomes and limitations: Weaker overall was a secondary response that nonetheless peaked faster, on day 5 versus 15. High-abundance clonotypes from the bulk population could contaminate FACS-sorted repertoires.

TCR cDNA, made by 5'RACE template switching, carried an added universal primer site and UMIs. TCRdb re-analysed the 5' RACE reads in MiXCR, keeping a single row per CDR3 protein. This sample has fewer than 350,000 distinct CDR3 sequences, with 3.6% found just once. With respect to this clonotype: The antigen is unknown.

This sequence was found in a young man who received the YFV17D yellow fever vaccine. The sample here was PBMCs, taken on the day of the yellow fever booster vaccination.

CDR3 in amino acids: CASSQVPGATDTQYF. The DNA for the CDR3 is TGCGCCAGCAGCCAGGTCCCAGGGGCCACAGATACGCAGTATTTT. V and J are TRBV4-1 and TRBJ2-3; perhaps TRBD1 as D (6 bases). The CDR3 covers 15 residues. The germline V gene has CDR1 MGHRA and CDR2 YSYEKL. The V gene lost 3 bases and the J gene lost 2 bases, with 12 bases spanning the gap.